This TCR beta chain was recorded in a study of cytomegalovirus exposure and HLA in healthy donors. Study-wide background: Within the Caucasian-associated ancestry cluster were under 85% of the roughly 400 genotyped donors. Study-level findings and limits: TCR beta sequences reportedly predicted most subjects' HLA-A and HLA-B alleles accurately.

Comment on this clone: Antigen unknown.

PCR primers comprised 60 Vbeta and 13 Jbeta primers. Clones were read by immunoSEQ multiplex PCR, and TCRdb kept only the in-frame ones, dropping some. The profile shows approximately 140,000 clones, around two thirds of them singletons. Germline V gene lookup returns CDR1 SNHLY and CDR2 FYNNEI. The CDR3 is 15 amino acids. The ends lost 3 bases at V and 3 bases at J; junction bases unmatched: 4. Source material: PBMCs. This receptor was obtained from a human donor in good health. The rearrangement uses TRBV2 and TRBJ1-5; TRBD1 aligns across 8 bases. The CDR3 loop reads CASSEPGQANQPQHF. CDR3 DNA: TGTGCCAGCAGTGAGCCGGGACAGGCCAATCAGCCCCAGCATTTT.